Following are 23 T cell receptor beta chains from one sample sequenced in a study of T cell responses to AZD1222 COVID-19 vaccine. Assay: immunoSEQ multiplex PCR; the TCRdb copy retains only in-frame clones and omits some. The sample shows over 95,000 clones, around nine tenths of them seen only once. Source: peripheral blood, taken on day 0 of AZD1222 vaccination. The receptors derive from an adult in good health.

The chain carries TRBV5-1 and TRBJ2-5; possible D gene TRBD2, 6 bases. The germline V gene has CDR1 SGHRS and CDR2 YFSETQ. This CDR3 is built from 14 residues. V gave up 1 base and J gave up 1 base, with 8 bases separating them. DNA of the CDR3: TGCGCCAGCAGCTTGCGGGGGATCCAAGAGACCCAGTACTTC. The encoded protein is CASSLRGIQETQYF.

The chain carries TRBV27 and TRBJ1-6, with 7 bases fitting TRBD1. Germline CDR1 is MNHEY and CDR2 is SMNVEV (reference sequence). This CDR3 region has 18 residues. V lost 2 bases, J lost 7 bases, and 14 bases stayed unmatched. CDR3 loop: CASSLSYQGDSWNSPLHF. CDR3 nucleotides: TGTGCCAGCAGTTTAAGTTATCAGGGGGATTCTTGGAATTCACCCCTCCACTTT.

V is TRBV28 and J is TRBJ1-5, with TRBD1 matching over 7 bases. This CDR3 contains 15 residues. CDR1 MDHEN and CDR2 SYDVKM come from the germline V gene. After removal of 5 bases from V and 2 bases from J, the junction contained 6 bases not matched to a gene. The CDR3 here is CASSPGTGGNQPQHF. CDR3 DNA sequence: TGTGCCAGCAGTCCTGGCACAGGGGGCAATCAGCCCCAGCATTTT. Variable domain in full (rest from reference TRBV28 and TRBJ1-5): DVKVTQSSRYLVKRTGEKVFLECVQDMDHENMFWYRQDPGLGLRLIYFSYDVKMKEKGDIPEGYSVSREKKERFSLILESASTNQTSMYLCASSPGTGGNQPQHFGDGTRLSIL.

The chain is built from TRBV29-1 and TRBJ2-3; D unclear. From germline, CDR1 is SQVTM and CDR2 ANQGSEA. V was trimmed by 8 bases and J by 3 bases, leaving 9 bases between them. The CDR3 has 11 amino acids. The DNA of the CDR3 is TGCAGCTCCGTGTGGACAGATACGCAGTATTTT. It translates to CSSVWTDTQYF.

The J gene is TRBJ1-2, the V gene TRBV28, with D possibly being TRBD1 (5 bases). Between the trimmed V and J ends, which lost 6 bases and 8 bases, there was a span of 13 bases. Germline values: CDR1 MDHEN, CDR2 SYDVKM. The CDR3 covers 12 residues. The CDR3 spells CASSPGFKGYTF. Written as DNA, the CDR3 is TGTGCCAGCAGCCCAGGGTTTAAGGGCTACACCTTC.

This clone was counted once. V and J are TRBV27 and TRBJ2-6; maybe TRBD2 (5 bases). In germline, CDR1 is MNHEY, CDR2 SMNVEV (reference sequence). Trimming removed 5 bases from V and 0 bases from J, with 8 bases in between. This CDR3 spans 15 amino acids. The CDR3 DNA is TGTGCCAGCAGTCCGGGGTACTCTGGGGCCAACGTCCTGACTTTC. It is translated as CASSPGYSGANVLTF. Combining the CDR3 with reference TRBV27 and TRBJ2-6 gives the whole variable domain EAQVTQNPRYLITVTGKKLTVTCSQNMNHEYMSWYRQDPGLGLRQIYYSMNVEVTDKGDVPEGYKVSRKEKRNFPLILESPSPNQTSLYFCASSPGYSGANVLTFGAGSRLTVL.

The chain carries TRBV4-3 and TRBJ2-2, with a possible D match to TRBD1 (6 bases). Deletions cut 1 base from V and 3 bases from J, with 15 bases between. This CDR3 region has 17 residues. Germline loops: CDR1 LGHNA, CDR2 YSLEER. The CDR3: CASSQVSGTWDTGELFF. For the CDR3, the DNA is TGCGCCAGCAGCCAAGTTTCTGGGACATGGGACACCGGGGAGCTGTTTTTT.

The chain is built from TRBV7-9 and TRBJ2-7, with TRBD1 identical over 8 bases. This CDR3 has 12 amino acids. Germline V gene sequence: CDR1 SEHNR, CDR2 FQNEAQ (reference sequence). V was pared by 5 bases and J by 7 bases, with 4 bases of the junction left unmatched. The CDR3 sequence: CASSRTGFEQYF. The CDR3 bases are TGTGCCAGCAGCCGGACAGGGTTTGAGCAGTACTTC.

This chain links TRBV15 with TRBJ1-2, with D hard to call. The length of the CDR3 is 15 residues. Germline assignment: CDR1 LNHNV and CDR2 YYDKDF (reference sequence). Trimming cost V 8 bases and J 7 bases, with 23 bases left between them. The CDR3 spells CATENIGPSSPGYTF. The DNA of the CDR3 is TGTGCCACCGAGAACATTGGCCCTTCCTCGCCTGGCTACACCTTC.

The chain joins TRBV7-2 to TRBJ2-7; no clear D. Germline-derived CDR1 and CDR2 are SGHTA and FQGNSA. The CDR3 runs 13 residues. Trimming took 3 bases from V and 2 from J, leaving 8 bases between them. This chain's CDR3 is CASSFNSAYEQYF. The CDR3 bases are TGTGCCAGCAGCTTCAACTCGGCCTACGAGCAGTACTTC.

The CDR3 loop reads CATQQGAKETQYF. The CDR3 DNA follows: TGTGCGACTCAACAGGGGGCAAAGGAGACCCAGTACTTC. J is TRBJ2-5 and V is TRBV30, with TRBD1 matching over 9 bases. The CDR3 totals 13 residues. Germline loops: CDR1 GTSNPN, CDR2 SVGIG (reference sequence).

This chain joins TRBV30 and TRBJ2-2, with D maybe TRBD1 (6 bases). Germline lookup yields CDR1 GTSNPN and CDR2 SVGIG (reference sequence). V was cut by 3 bases and J by 2 bases, with 7 bases left in between. The CDR3 is 13 amino acids. The CDR3 loop reads CAWRTGNTGELFF. In nucleotides, the CDR3 is TGTGCCTGGAGGACAGGTAACACCGGGGAGCTGTTTTTT.

The J gene is TRBJ2-7, the V gene TRBV18, with 10 bases matching TRBD1. CDR1 and CDR2 from the germline V gene are KGHSH and LQKENI. There are 16 residues in the CDR3. Trimming at V came to 5 bases and at J to 2 bases, leaving 9 bases not matched to a gene. The CDR3 nucleotides are TGTGCCAGCTCAGCGGGACAGGGGACTGGGACCTACGAGCAGTACTTC. It translates to CASSAGQGTGTYEQYF.

CDR3 nucleotide sequence: TGCGCCAGCAGACGGACGGACAGGAACGGAGAAGAGACCCAGTACTTC. It yields the protein CASRRTDRNGEETQYF. V is TRBV5-1 and J is TRBJ2-5; TRBD1 matches 7 bases. V was clipped by 5 bases and J by 3 bases; unmatched bases: 13. This CDR3 contains 16 residues. From germline, CDR1 is SGHRS and CDR2 YFSETQ.

The chain has TRBV19 and TRBJ2-7, with 14 bases lining up with TRBD2. The V segment lost 5 bases and the J segment 3 bases; nucleotides outside the gene matches: 3. This CDR3 spans 15 amino acids. CDR1 LNHDA and CDR2 SQIVND come from the germline V gene (reference sequence). The CDR3 bases are TGTGCCAGTAGTGGACTAGCGGGAGGCCGCTACGAGCAGTACTTC. Translated: CASSGLAGGRYEQYF. Using reference TRBV19 and TRBJ2-7 for the parts outside the CDR3, the full variable domain is DGGITQSPKYLFRKEGQNVTLSCEQNLNHDAMYWYRQDPGQGLRLIYYSQIVNDFQKGDIAEGYSVSREKKESFPLTVTSAQKNPTAFYLCASSGLAGGRYEQYFGPGTRLTVT.

V is TRBV28 and J is TRBJ2-5; a possible D gene is TRBD2 (6 bases). CDR1 MDHEN and CDR2 SYDVKM come from the germline V gene. The CDR3 sequence is 14 residues long. Trimming left V 7 bases short and J 2 bases short, with 14 bases between. Here the CDR3 DNA reads TGTGCCAGCACCGTGACTGGGACTCAAGAGACCCAGTACTTC. Translation: CASTVTGTQETQYF.

CDR3 protein: CASSLGTGGSYNEQFF. The CDR3 DNA is TGTGCCAGCAGCTTAGGGACCGGGGGAAGTTACAATGAGCAGTTCTTC. The V gene is TRBV11-1, the J gene TRBJ2-1; the D gene is possibly TRBD2 (6 bases). The V end lost 1 base, the J end lost 4 bases, and 14 bases lay between the germline ends. Per germline, CDR1 SGHAT and CDR2 FQDESV (reference sequence). The CDR3 is made up of 16 amino acids.

The genes are TRBV5-6 and TRBJ2-4; TRBD1 is a possible D gene (5 bases). This CDR3 has 14 residues. The V end lost 0 bases, the J end lost 9 bases, and 13 bases lay between the germline ends. The germline CDR1 and CDR2 sequences are SGHDT and YYEEEE. The CDR3 region has the DNA TGTGCCAGCAGCTTGGGAGAACAGGTGGGCATTCAGTACTTC. It is translated as CASSLGEQVGIQYF. Filled out from reference TRBV5-6 and TRBJ2-4, the complete variable domain reads DAGVTQSPTHLIKTRGQQVTLRCSPKSGHDTVSWYQQALGQGPQFIFQYYEEEERQRGNFPDRFSGHQFPNYSSELNVNALLLGDSALYLCASSLGEQVGIQYFGAGTRLSVL.

This clone has a single count. The chain joins TRBV19 to TRBJ2-3, with 12 bases aligning to TRBD2. The CDR3 length is 18 residues. CDR1 and CDR2 (germline): LNHDA, SQIVND (reference sequence). The V and J ends lost 4 bases and 3 bases, in that order; junction bases with no gene match: 11. The CDR3 coding sequence is TGTGCCAGTAGTAAGAGTCCTAGCGGGAGGGCCTTGACAGATACGCAGTATTTT. Encoded protein: CASSKSPSGRALTDTQYF. Full variable domain (remainder filled in from reference TRBV19 and TRBJ2-3): DGGITQSPKYLFRKEGQNVTLSCEQNLNHDAMYWYRQDPGQGLRLIYYSQIVNDFQKGDIAEGYSVSREKKESFPLTVTSAQKNPTAFYLCASSKSPSGRALTDTQYFGPGTRLTVL.

The chain joins TRBV27 to TRBJ1-5; D remains unclear. The CDR3 sequence is 13 residues long. The germline V gene has CDR1 MNHEY and CDR2 SMNVEV (reference sequence). Between the trimmed V and J ends, which lost 0 bases and 11 bases, there was a span of 11 bases. DNA of the CDR3: TGTGCCAGCAGTTTATCCTCGATCGAGGCCCAGCATTTT. Amino acids: CASSLSSIEAQHF.

This clone was counted once. The chain is built from TRBV28 and TRBJ2-1; perhaps TRBD2 as D (5 bases). Germline CDR1 and CDR2: MDHEN and SYDVKM. The CDR3 totals 13 residues. Trimming took off 6 bases at V and 10 bases at J, with 16 bases between the two ends. The CDR3 protein is CASRGNTRQEQFF. Written as DNA, the CDR3 is TGTGCCAGCAGGGGAAATACTAGGCAGGAGCAGTTCTTC.

CDR3 bases: TGTGCCAGCAGCGTGGGACCCCGCGGCGAAAAACTGTTTTTT. Its translation: CASSVGPRGEKLFF. The rearrangement uses TRBV7-2 and TRBJ1-4; perhaps TRBD1 as D (5 bases). Germline V gene sequence: CDR1 SGHTA, CDR2 FQGNSA. The V end lost 5 bases, the J end lost 8 bases, and 15 bases lay between the germline ends. The CDR3 is 14 amino acids.

This chain joins TRBV28 and TRBJ1-2, with TRBD1 identical over 9 bases. Unmatched junction bases numbered 6, after V lost 6 bases and J lost 7 bases. The CDR3 runs to 13 residues. Per the germline V gene, CDR1 is MDHEN and CDR2 is SYDVKM. The CDR3, as DNA: TGTGCCAGCAGCTTACAGGGGGCGCTTGGCTACACCTTC. Residues: CASSLQGALGYTF.